The 14 T cell receptor beta chains given below trace back to one sample, sequenced in a study of T cell responses to AZD1222 COVID-19 vaccine. This table comes from immunoSEQ multiplex PCR, and its TCRdb copy is limited to in-frame clones, with some not included. The data show about 90,000 clones, more than 75% seen once. Material: peripheral blood, obtained on day 0 of MenACWY control vaccination. The source of these receptors is an adult in good health.

The rearrangement links TRBV10-3 to TRBJ1-4; D remains unclear. CDR3 length equals 14 residues. Germline V gene data show CDR1 as ENHRY and CDR2 as SYGVKD. V lost 8 bases and J lost 0, with 10 bases in between. The CDR3 nucleotides read TGTGCCATCTCAGACTCAACAACTAATGAAAAACTGTTTTTT. This encodes CAISDSTTNEKLFF.

This rearrangement joins TRBV6-5 to TRBJ2-1; TRBD1 matches at 9 bases. The V and J ends lost 6 bases and 12 bases, in that order; junction bases with no gene match: 6. CDR1 and CDR2 (germline): MNHEY, SVGAGI. CDR3 length: 12 amino acids. CDR3 DNA: TGTGCCAGCAGGACAGGGGGGGGTTTGCAGTTCTTC. Translation gives CASRTGGGLQFF.

Many counts were recorded for this clone. This chain uses TRBV27 with TRBJ2-5; the D gene is possibly TRBD1 (5 bases). Germline-derived CDR1 and CDR2 are MNHEY and SMNVEV (reference sequence). The CDR3 consists of 13 residues. V dropped 3 bases and J dropped 5 bases, with 10 bases sitting between them. This CDR3 reads CASSFTGRETQYF. DNA of the CDR3: TGTGCCAGCAGTTTTACAGGCCGGGAGACCCAGTACTTC.

The chain links TRBV29-1 to TRBJ2-3, with 8 bases aligning to TRBD2. CDR3 length: 18 residues. Germline V lookup: CDR1 SQVTM, CDR2 ANQGSEA. V shed 3 bases and J 0 bases; nucleotides not matched to a gene: 14. CDR3 protein: CSVEVLLVAGTSTDTQYF. The CDR3 bases are TGCAGCGTTGAGGTCCTTCTGGTAGCGGGAACTAGCACAGATACGCAGTATTTT.

This clone appeared a single time. The chain is built from TRBV3-1 (or the pseudogene TRBV3-2) and TRBJ1-2; no reliable D call. This CDR3 has 14 residues. Trimming left V 0 bases short and J 3 bases short, with 8 bases between. Germline V CDR1 and CDR2: LGHDT, YNNKEL (reference sequence). The CDR3 spells CASSQDREDYGYTF. Written as DNA, the CDR3 is TGTGCCAGCAGCCAAGACCGAGAGGACTATGGCTACACCTTC.

The V gene is TRBV11-2, the J gene TRBJ1-3; D unclear. V shed 0 bases and J shed 0 bases, with 9 bases lying between them. CDR3 length: 16 residues. CDR1 and CDR2 (germline): SGHAT, FQNNGV. The CDR3 DNA is TGTGCCAGCAGCTTAGAATTAGGGCGCTCTGGAAACACCATATATTTT. Its translation is CASSLELGRSGNTIYF. Using reference TRBV11-2 and TRBJ1-3 for the parts outside the CDR3, the full variable domain is EAGVAQSPRYKIIEKRQSVAFWCNPISGHATLYWYQQILGQGPKLLIQFQNNGVVDDSQLPKDRFSAERLKGVDSTLKIQPAKLEDSAVYLCASSLELGRSGNTIYFGEGSWLTVV.

The genes are TRBV6-5 and TRBJ1-6, with 8 bases lining up with TRBD1. Germline V gene sequence: CDR1 MNHEY, CDR2 SVGAGI. The trim removed 0 bases at V and 7 bases at J, leaving 2 bases unmatched. CDR3 length: 15 amino acids. The CDR3 DNA reads as TGTGCCAGCAGTTACTCGACAGGGGTGAATTCACCCCTCCACTTT. Its protein is CASSYSTGVNSPLHF.

The rearrangement joins TRBV18 to TRBJ2-7, with D possibly matching TRBD2 (6 bases). The germline gives CDR1 KGHSH, CDR2 LQKENI. The V gene lost 3 bases and the J gene lost 5 bases, with 20 bases spanning the gap. This CDR3 is 16 amino acids long. The DNA of the CDR3 is TGTGCCAGCTCACCGGGCGACCAGGACTATCCGGACGAGCAGTACTTC. This gives the protein CASSPGDQDYPDEQYF.

V and J are TRBV5-5 and TRBJ2-1; no clear D gene. V was pared by 1 base and J by 3 bases, with 11 bases between. The CDR3 consists of 15 residues. CDR1 and CDR2 (germline): SGHKS, YYEKEE (reference sequence). The CDR3 DNA reads TGTGCCAGCAGCTTGCGACGGTCCGACTACAATGAGCAGTTCTTC. Protein product: CASSLRRSDYNEQFF.

V and J are TRBV11-2 and TRBJ1-5; 9 bases match TRBD1. The CDR3 is 15 residues long. Germline V lookup: CDR1 SGHAT, CDR2 FQNNGV. The J segment lost 5 bases and the V segment lost 4 bases, leaving 6 bases of the junction unmatched. CDR3 DNA: TGTGCCAGCAGCTCCGGACAGGGGAGCTATCAGCCCCAGCATTTT. Translating gives CASSSGQGSYQPQHF.

J is TRBJ2-1 and V is TRBV24-1, with 7 bases lining up with TRBD2. The CDR3 totals 12 residues. J lost 7 bases, V lost 7 bases, and 3 bases had no gene match. Per the germline V gene, CDR1 is KGHDR and CDR2 is SFDVKD. The CDR3 DNA reads TGTGCCACCAGCTGGGGGGGGAATGAGCAGTTCTTC. Protein: CATSWGGNEQFF.

This clone was detected only once. The chain is built from TRBV9 and TRBJ1-2, with D maybe TRBD1 (5 bases). The CDR3 covers 12 residues. Trimming took 2 bases from V and 8 from J, leaving 10 bases between them. Per the germline V gene, CDR1 is SGDLS and CDR2 is YYNGEE. The CDR3 coding sequence is TGTGCCAGCAGCGTGGGAGGGGAAGGCTACACCTTC. Protein sequence: CASSVGGEGYTF.

The rearrangement links TRBV28 to TRBJ1-6; TRBD1 is a possible D gene (5 bases). This CDR3 contains 17 residues. Germline V gene sequence: CDR1 MDHEN, CDR2 SYDVKM. V lost 5 bases and J 4 bases, leaving 18 bases between the germline ends. CDR3: CASSGTPGTRYNSPLHF. The CDR3 DNA is TGTGCCAGCAGTGGAACTCCGGGGACCCGGTATAATTCACCCCTCCACTTT.

The rearrangement links TRBV6-1 to TRBJ1-3; TRBD1 is a possible D gene (5 bases). The CDR3 length is 16 residues. The V gene's germline CDR1 is MNHNS and CDR2 SASEGT. Between the trimmed V and J ends, which lost 0 bases and 3 bases, there was a span of 12 bases. The CDR3 sequence is CASSEAGGGVGNTIYF. The CDR3 bases are TGTGCCAGCAGTGAAGCGGGGGGAGGGGTTGGAAACACCATATATTTT.